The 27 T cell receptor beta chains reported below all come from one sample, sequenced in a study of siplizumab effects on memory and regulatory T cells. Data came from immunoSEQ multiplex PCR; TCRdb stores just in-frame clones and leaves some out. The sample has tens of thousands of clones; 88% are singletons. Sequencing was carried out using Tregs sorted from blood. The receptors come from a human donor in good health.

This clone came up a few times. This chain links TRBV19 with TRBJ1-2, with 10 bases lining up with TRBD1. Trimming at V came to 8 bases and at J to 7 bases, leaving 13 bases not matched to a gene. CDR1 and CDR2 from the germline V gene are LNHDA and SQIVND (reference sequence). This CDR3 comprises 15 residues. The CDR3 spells CASQRDRGFPAGYTF. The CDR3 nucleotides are TGTGCCAGTCAACGGGACAGGGGTTTTCCGGCTGGCTACACCTTC.

The CDR3 sequence is CASSRLGTSDTGELFF. The CDR3 region has the DNA TGTGCCAGCAGCCGACTCGGGACTAGCGACACCGGGGAGCTGTTTTTT. The chain couples TRBV4-2 to TRBJ2-2; TRBD2 agrees at 10 bases. Trimming removed 4 bases from V and 3 bases from J; junction bases left unmatched: 5. This CDR3 contains 16 residues. Germline V gene lookup returns CDR1 LGHNA and CDR2 YNFKEQ.

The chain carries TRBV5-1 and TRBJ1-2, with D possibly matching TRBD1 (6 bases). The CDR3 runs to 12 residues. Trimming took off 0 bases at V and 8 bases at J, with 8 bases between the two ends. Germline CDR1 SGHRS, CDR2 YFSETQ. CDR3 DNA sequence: TGCGCCAGCAGCTTGGGGACAGTCGGCTACACCTTC. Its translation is CASSLGTVGYTF.

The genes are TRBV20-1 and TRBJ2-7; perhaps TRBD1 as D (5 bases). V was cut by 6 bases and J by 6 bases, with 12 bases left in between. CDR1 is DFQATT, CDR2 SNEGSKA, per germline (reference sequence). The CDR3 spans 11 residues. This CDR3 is CSASRQGEQYF. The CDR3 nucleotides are TGCAGTGCCTCTCGCCAGGGCGAGCAGTACTTC.

The CDR3 DNA reads as TGTGCCTGGGGACCGGGACTAGCGGGAAGGGCCGGGGAGCTGTTTTTT. Protein sequence: CAWGPGLAGRAGELFF. This sequence joins TRBV30 and TRBJ2-2; TRBD2 aligns across 13 bases. V gave up 5 bases and J gave up 6 bases; unmatched junction bases: 9. Germline loops: CDR1 GTSNPN, CDR2 SVGIG (reference sequence). The CDR3 has 16 amino acids.

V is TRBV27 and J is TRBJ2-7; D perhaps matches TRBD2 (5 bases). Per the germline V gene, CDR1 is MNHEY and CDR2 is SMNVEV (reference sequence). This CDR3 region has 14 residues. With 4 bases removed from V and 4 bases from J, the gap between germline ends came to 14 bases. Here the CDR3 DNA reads TGTGCCAGCAGTTCCGCCGCTCCGGGATACGAGCAGTACTTC. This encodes CASSSAAPGYEQYF.

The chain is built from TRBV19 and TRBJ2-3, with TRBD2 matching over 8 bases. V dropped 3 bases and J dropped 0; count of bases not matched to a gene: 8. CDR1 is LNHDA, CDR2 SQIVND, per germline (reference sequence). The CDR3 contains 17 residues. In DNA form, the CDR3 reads TGTGCCAGTAGTATCGACAGCGGGAGCTTCAGCACAGATACGCAGTATTTT. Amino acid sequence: CASSIDSGSFSTDTQYF.

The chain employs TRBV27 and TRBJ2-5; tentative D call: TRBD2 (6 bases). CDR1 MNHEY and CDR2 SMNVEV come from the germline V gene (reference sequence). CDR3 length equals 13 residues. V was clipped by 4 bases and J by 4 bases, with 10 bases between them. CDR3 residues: CASSWRARETQYF. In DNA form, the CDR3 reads TGTGCCAGCAGTTGGAGGGCCCGAGAGACCCAGTACTTC.

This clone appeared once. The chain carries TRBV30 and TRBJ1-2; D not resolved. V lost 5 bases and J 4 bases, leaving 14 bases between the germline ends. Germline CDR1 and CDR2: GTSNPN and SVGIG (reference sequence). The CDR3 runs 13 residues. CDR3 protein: CAWRQAGFYGYTF. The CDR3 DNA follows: TGTGCCTGGCGTCAAGCGGGGTTCTATGGCTACACCTTC.

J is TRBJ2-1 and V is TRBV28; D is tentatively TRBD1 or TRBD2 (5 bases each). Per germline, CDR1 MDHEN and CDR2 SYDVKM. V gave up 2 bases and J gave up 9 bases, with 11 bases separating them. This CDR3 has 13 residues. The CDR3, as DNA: TGTGCCAGCAGTTTACCCGGGACGGGTGAGCAGTTCTTC. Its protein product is CASSLPGTGEQFF.

The CDR3 sequence is CASSGAWGEQYF. Here the CDR3 DNA reads TGTGCCAGCAGCGGTGCGTGGGGCGAGCAGTACTTC. The V gene is TRBV9, the J gene TRBJ2-7, with D uncertain. V was cut by 3 bases and J by 6 bases, with 10 bases left in between. Germline values: CDR1 SGDLS, CDR2 YYNGEE. CDR3 length: 12 amino acids.

CDR3 nucleotides: TGTGCCAGCAGTCCAGACGGTCTTTTTAGCAATCAGCCCCAGCATTTT. Its translation: CASSPDGLFSNQPQHF. The chain combines TRBV28 with TRBJ1-5; D unresolved. From germline, CDR1 is MDHEN and CDR2 SYDVKM. This CDR3 has 16 amino acids. The germline V and J ends were trimmed by 5 bases and 0 bases, with 14 bases remaining between them.

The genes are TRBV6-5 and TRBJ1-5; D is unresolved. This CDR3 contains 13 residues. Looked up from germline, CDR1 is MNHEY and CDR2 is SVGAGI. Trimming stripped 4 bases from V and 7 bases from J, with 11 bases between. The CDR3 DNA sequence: TGTGCCAGCAGTTCGCGAGGTGGCCAGCCCCAGCATTTT. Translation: CASSSRGGQPQHF.

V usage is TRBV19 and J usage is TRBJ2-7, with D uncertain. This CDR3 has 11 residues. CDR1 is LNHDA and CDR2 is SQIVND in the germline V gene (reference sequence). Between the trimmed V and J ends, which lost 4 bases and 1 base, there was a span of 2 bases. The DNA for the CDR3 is TGTGCCAGTAGTAGTTCCTACGAGCAGTACTTC. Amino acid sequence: CASSSSYEQYF.

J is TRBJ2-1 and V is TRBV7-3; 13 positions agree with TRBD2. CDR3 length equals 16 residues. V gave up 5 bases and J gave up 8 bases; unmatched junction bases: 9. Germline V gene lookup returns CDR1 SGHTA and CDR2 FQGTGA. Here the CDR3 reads CASSPRGLAGVYEQFF. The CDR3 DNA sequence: TGTGCCAGCAGCCCCAGAGGACTAGCGGGAGTCTATGAGCAGTTCTTC.

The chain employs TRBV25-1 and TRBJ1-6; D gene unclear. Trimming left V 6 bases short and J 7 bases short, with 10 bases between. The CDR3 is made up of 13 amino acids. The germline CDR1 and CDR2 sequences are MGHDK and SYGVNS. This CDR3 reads CASRSEGNSPLHF. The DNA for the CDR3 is TGTGCCAGCAGATCGGAGGGCAATTCACCCCTCCACTTT.

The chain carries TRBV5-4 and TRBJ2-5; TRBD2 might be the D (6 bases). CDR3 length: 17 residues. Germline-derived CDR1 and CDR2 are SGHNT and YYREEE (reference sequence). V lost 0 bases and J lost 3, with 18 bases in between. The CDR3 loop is CASSLARSSEPEETQYF. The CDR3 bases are TGTGCCAGCAGCTTGGCCAGGTCTAGCGAACCTGAAGAGACCCAGTACTTC.

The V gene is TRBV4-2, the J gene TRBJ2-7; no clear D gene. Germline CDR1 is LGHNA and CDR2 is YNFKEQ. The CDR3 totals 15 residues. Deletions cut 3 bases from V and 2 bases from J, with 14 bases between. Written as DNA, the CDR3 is TGTGCCAGCAGCCACACTGGACGGAGAACCTACGAGCAGTACTTC. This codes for CASSHTGRRTYEQYF.

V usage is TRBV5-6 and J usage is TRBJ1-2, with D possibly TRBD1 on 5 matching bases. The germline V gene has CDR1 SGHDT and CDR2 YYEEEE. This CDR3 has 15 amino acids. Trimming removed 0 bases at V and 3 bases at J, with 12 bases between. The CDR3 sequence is CASSLDQGVDYGYTF. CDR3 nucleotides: TGTGCCAGCAGCTTGGACCAGGGTGTGGACTATGGCTACACCTTC.

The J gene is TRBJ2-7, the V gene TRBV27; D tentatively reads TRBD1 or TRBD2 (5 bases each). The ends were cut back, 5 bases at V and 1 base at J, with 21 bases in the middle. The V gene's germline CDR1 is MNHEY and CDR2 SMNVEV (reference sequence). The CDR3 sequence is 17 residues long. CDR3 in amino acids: CASSPGWGSGYSYEQYF. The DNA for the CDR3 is TGTGCCAGCAGTCCCGGGTGGGGGAGCGGTTATTCCTACGAGCAGTACTTC.

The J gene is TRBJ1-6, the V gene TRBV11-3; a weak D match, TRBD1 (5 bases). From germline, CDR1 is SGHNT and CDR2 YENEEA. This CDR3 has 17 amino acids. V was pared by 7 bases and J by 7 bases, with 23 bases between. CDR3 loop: CASNPSYVGTGNSPLHF. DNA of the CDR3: TGTGCCAGCAACCCATCCTACGTCGGGACGGGGAATTCACCCCTCCACTTT.

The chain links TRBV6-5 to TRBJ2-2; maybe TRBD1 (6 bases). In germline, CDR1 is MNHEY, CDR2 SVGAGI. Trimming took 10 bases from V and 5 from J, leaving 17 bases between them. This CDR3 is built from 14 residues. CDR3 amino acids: CATDLTGQTGELFF. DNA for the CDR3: TGTGCCACCGATTTGACAGGTCAAACCGGGGAGCTGTTTTTT.

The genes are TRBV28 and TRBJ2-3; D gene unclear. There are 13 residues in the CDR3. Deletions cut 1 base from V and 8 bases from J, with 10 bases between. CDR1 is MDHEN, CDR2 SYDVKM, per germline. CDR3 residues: CASSLFRLGTQYF. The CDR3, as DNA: TGTGCCAGCAGTTTATTTCGGTTGGGTACGCAGTATTTT.

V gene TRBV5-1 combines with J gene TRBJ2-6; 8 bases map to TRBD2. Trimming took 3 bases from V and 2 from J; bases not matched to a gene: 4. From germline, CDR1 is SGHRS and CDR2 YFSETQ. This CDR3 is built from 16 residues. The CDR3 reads CASSSGRVTGANVLTF. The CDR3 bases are TGCGCCAGCAGCTCCGGGAGGGTAACTGGGGCCAACGTCCTGACTTTC.

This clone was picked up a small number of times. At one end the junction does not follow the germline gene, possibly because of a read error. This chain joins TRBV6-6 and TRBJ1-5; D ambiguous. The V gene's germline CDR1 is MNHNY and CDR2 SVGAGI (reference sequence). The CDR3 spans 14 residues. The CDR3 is CASSRTVRYHPQHF. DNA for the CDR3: TGTGCCAGCAGCAGGACCGTGCGTTATCACCCCCAGCATTTT.

The CDR3 spells CASSRDRYQHF. Here the CDR3 DNA reads TGTGCCAGCAGCCGGGACAGATACCAGCATTTT. The chain uses TRBV6-1 and TRBJ1-5, with TRBD1 matching 7 bases. The J segment lost 12 bases and the V segment lost 6 bases, leaving 5 bases of the junction unmatched. CDR1 is MNHNS and CDR2 is SASEGT in the germline V gene. The CDR3 runs to 11 residues.

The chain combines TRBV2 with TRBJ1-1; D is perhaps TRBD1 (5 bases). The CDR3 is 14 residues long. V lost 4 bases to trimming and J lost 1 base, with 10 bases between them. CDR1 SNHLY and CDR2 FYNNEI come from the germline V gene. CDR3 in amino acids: CASSVGQGNTEAFF. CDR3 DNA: TGTGCCAGCAGTGTGGGGCAGGGGAACACTGAAGCTTTCTTT.